This T cell receptor (beta chain) was sequenced in a study of cytomegalovirus exposure and HLA in healthy donors. Researchers ran the PCR with 60 Vbeta and 13 Jbeta primers. Repertoires were generated with immunoSEQ multiplex PCR, while TCRdb's copy carries only in-frame clones and drops some. In the table there are more than 95,000 clones, around 80% of which are singletons. The CDR3 length is 14 residues. The V gene end was trimmed by 4 bases and the J gene end by 6 bases; junction bases not matched to a gene: 8. In germline, CDR1 is SNHLY, CDR2 FYNNEI. The origin of this receptor is a young woman in good health and CMV-seropositive. The source material was PBMCs. V is TRBV2 and J is TRBJ2-5, with 7 bases aligning to TRBD2. The CDR3 sequence is CASSVTAGSKTQYF. CDR3 in DNA: TGTGCCAGCAGTGTTACAGCGGGAAGTAAGACCCAGTACTTC.